These 29 T cell receptor beta chains share one sample of origin, sequenced in a study of CD8 T cells in Susac syndrome. Reverse transcription used roughly 0.45 to 1 ug RNA and random hexamers. TCRdb analysed the immunoSEQ multiplex PCR reads with MiXCR anew, one entry per CDR3 protein. Of more than 90,000 distinct CDR3 sequences detected, approximately 93% appear once; the ten largest clones hold 0.093%. The sequenced material came from CD4+ T cells from PBMCs. The receptors were gathered from a human donor with multiple sclerosis.

The rearrangement joins TRBV30 to TRBJ2-5; 14 nucleotides agree with TRBD2. The germline CDR1 and CDR2 sequences are GTSNPN and SVGIG (reference sequence). This CDR3 is 15 amino acids long. V lost 3 bases to trimming and J lost 5 bases; unmatched junction nucleotides: 5. The CDR3 reads CAWSGLAGGQETQYF. The CDR3 bases are TGTGCCTGGAGCGGACTAGCGGGGGGTCAGGAGACCCAGTACTTC.

V and J are TRBV20-1 and TRBJ2-7; no firm D call. Trimming took off 0 bases at V and 2 bases at J, with 17 bases between the two ends. This CDR3 is 16 amino acids long. Germline V gene sequence: CDR1 DFQATT, CDR2 SNEGSKA (reference sequence). CDR3 residues: CSARDRSGRTTYEQYF. The CDR3 region has the DNA TGCAGTGCTAGAGATCGATCGGGCAGGACCACCTACGAGCAGTACTTC.

V usage is TRBV20-1 and J usage is TRBJ1-6; D is unresolved. Germline CDR1 is DFQATT and CDR2 is SNEGSKA (reference sequence). V was shortened by 3 bases and J by 3 bases, with 12 bases between the two germline ends. CDR3 length: 15 residues. CDR3 DNA sequence: TGCAGTGCTAGTGGGCCCGGAGGCTATAATTCACCCCTCCACTTT. This gives the protein CSASGPGGYNSPLHF.

The rearrangement links TRBV20-1 to TRBJ2-1; the D gene could be TRBD1 or TRBD2 (5 bases each). Per germline, CDR1 DFQATT and CDR2 SNEGSKA (reference sequence). The V and J ends lost 6 bases and 0 bases respectively, with 15 bases between them. This CDR3 has 15 residues. This CDR3 is CSAYGAHTSYNEQFF. In DNA, the CDR3 is TGCAGTGCCTACGGGGCCCATACCTCCTACAATGAGCAGTTCTTC.

The chain employs TRBV5-4 and TRBJ2-5; maybe TRBD1 (5 bases). With 4 bases removed from V and 2 bases from J, the gap between germline ends came to 12 bases. Germline lookup yields CDR1 SGHNT and CDR2 YYREEE (reference sequence). This CDR3 is built from 14 residues. CDR3 DNA sequence: TGTGCCAGCAGCCTACCCACAGGACAAGAGACCCAGTACTTC. Its protein is CASSLPTGQETQYF.

The chain links TRBV7-3 to TRBJ2-7; D could derive from TRBD1 or TRBD2 (6 bases each). This CDR3 contains 13 residues. Germline loops: CDR1 SGHTA, CDR2 FQGTGA. The V gene lost 5 bases and the J gene lost 5 bases, with 13 bases spanning the gap. CDR3 bases: TGTGCCAGCAGCCGGGGGCGATTCAACGAGCAGTACTTC. Translating it yields CASSRGRFNEQYF. Combining the CDR3 with reference TRBV7-3 and TRBJ2-7 gives the whole variable domain GAGVSQTPSNKVTEKGKYVELRCDPISGHTALYWYRQSLGQGPEFLIYFQGTGAADDSGLPNDRFFAVRPEGSVSTLKIQRTERGDSAVYLCASSRGRFNEQYFGPGTRLTVT.

The chain uses TRBV20-1 and TRBJ2-5; TRBD2 matches 9 bases. The CDR3 covers 14 residues. The germline V gene encodes CDR1 DFQATT and CDR2 SNEGSKA (reference sequence). V gave up 6 bases and J gave up 10 bases; unmatched junction bases: 15. CDR3 loop: CSATSGTSLWDQYF. The CDR3, as DNA: TGCAGTGCAACCTCCGGGACTAGCTTGTGGGACCAGTACTTC.

This clonotype was recorded once. The gene calls are TRBV5-1 and TRBJ1-5; 9 nucleotides match TRBD1. The V gene end was trimmed by 0 bases and the J gene end by 5 bases; junction bases not matched to a gene: 3. Per the germline V gene, CDR1 is SGHRS and CDR2 is YFSETQ. CDR3 size: 15 residues. The CDR3, as DNA: TGCGCCAGCAGCTTGGCGGGACAGGGCGATCAGCCCCAGCATTTT. Translating gives CASSLAGQGDQPQHF.

This clonotype was seen only once. The V and J genes are TRBV23-1 and TRBJ1-2; TRBD1 is a possible D gene (6 bases). TRBV23-1 is an ORF; its function is uncertain. Trimming removed 0 bases from V and 2 bases from J, with 13 bases in between. This CDR3 has 16 residues. DNA of the CDR3: TGCGCCAGCAGTCAATCTAATCGTACAGGGAACTATGGCTACACCTTC. Its protein product is CASSQSNRTGNYGYTF.

This sequence joins TRBV2 and TRBJ1-2; 9 positions agree with TRBD1. V lost 5 bases to trimming and J lost 6 bases; unmatched junction nucleotides: 4. The CDR3 covers 13 residues. In germline, CDR1 is SNHLY, CDR2 FYNNEI. The CDR3 DNA sequence: TGTGCCAGCAGTCCGGGACAGGGTCATGGCTACACCTTC. It encodes CASSPGQGHGYTF.

This clonotype was detected only once. The chain is built from TRBV18 and TRBJ2-2; unclear D gene. V dropped 4 bases and J dropped 0 bases, with 6 bases sitting between them. There are 14 residues in the CDR3. CDR1 and CDR2 (germline): KGHSH, LQKENI. CDR3 amino acids: CASSRQANTGELFF. CDR3 bases: TGTGCCAGCTCACGCCAGGCGAACACCGGGGAGCTGTTTTTT.

The chain combines TRBV5-4 with TRBJ2-7, with D tentatively TRBD1 or TRBD2 (5 bases each). V was clipped by 10 bases and J by 3 bases, with 20 bases between them. The CDR3 loop spans 14 amino acids. The germline V gene has CDR1 SGHNT and CDR2 YYREEE (reference sequence). DNA of the CDR3: TGTGCCGGGTCGGAATCGGGACCTAACTACGAGCAGTACTTC. It codes for CAGSESGPNYEQYF.

A note on this clonotype: An end of the junction does not agree with germline; a read error may underlie this. The gene calls are TRBV7-7 and TRBJ2-5, with D possibly matching TRBD1 (5 bases). Germline CDR1 is SSHAT and CDR2 is FNYEAQ (reference sequence). The CDR3 sequence is 15 residues long. The CDR3 loop reads CASSLGVVLGETQYF. The CDR3 DNA reads as TGTGCTAGCAGCTTAGGGGTCGTACTCGGGGAGACCCAGTACTTC.

The gene calls are TRBV5-6 and TRBJ1-6, with D unclear. The ends were cut back, 0 bases at V and 10 bases at J, with 11 bases in the middle. The germline V gene has CDR1 SGHDT and CDR2 YYEEEE. The CDR3 runs 14 residues. CDR3 coding DNA: TGTGCCAGCAGCTTGGACCCCCTCAGATCACCCCTCCACTTT. This codes for CASSLDPLRSPLHF.

The chain employs TRBV28 and TRBJ1-6; D gene uncertain. Germline lookup yields CDR1 MDHEN and CDR2 SYDVKM. The V and J ends lost 7 bases and 8 bases respectively, with 12 bases between them. The CDR3 has 13 residues. This CDR3 reads CASTRRPDSPLHF. The CDR3 nucleotides are TGTGCCAGCACTCGACGGCCCGATTCACCCCTCCACTTT.

The chain couples TRBV30 to TRBJ1-6; 9 bases line up with TRBD1. V lost 5 bases and J lost 6; bases outside the gene matches: 2. The CDR3 extends over 13 amino acids. CDR1 and CDR2 (germline): GTSNPN, SVGIG (reference sequence). The CDR3 spells CAWEDRGNSPLHF. The CDR3 region has the DNA TGTGCCTGGGAGGACAGGGGTAATTCACCCCTCCACTTT.

The V and J genes are TRBV20-1 and TRBJ2-7, with D uncertain. Trimming cost V 2 bases and J 4 bases, with 6 bases left between them. CDR1 and CDR2 from the germline V gene are DFQATT and SNEGSKA (reference sequence). The CDR3 spans 11 residues. The CDR3 bases are TGCAGTGCTAGATCAGAATACGAGCAGTACTTC. Translated, it gives CSARSEYEQYF.

The chain uses TRBV29-1 and TRBJ2-7; tentative D call: TRBD2 (5 bases). The CDR3 extends over 13 amino acids. The germline V and J ends were trimmed by 6 bases and 4 bases, with 16 bases remaining between them. Looked up from germline, CDR1 is SQVTM and CDR2 is ANQGSEA. The CDR3 DNA reads as TGCAGCGTCCTCGAGGGAGAAGGGTACGAGCAGTACTTC. Its protein is CSVLEGEGYEQYF.

V is TRBV2 and J is TRBJ1-1; a possible D gene is TRBD1 (5 bases). CDR3 length equals 14 residues. V shed 10 bases and J shed 2 bases, with 17 bases lying between them. Germline V CDR1 and CDR2: SNHLY, FYNNEI. Written as DNA, the CDR3 is TGTGCCACGACGGGGCGGGGGGGAAACACTGAAGCTTTCTTT. It encodes CATTGRGGNTEAFF.

In its sample, this clonotype was seen once. This chain uses TRBV27 with TRBJ1-2; TRBD1 might be the D (5 bases). Germline V gene sequence: CDR1 MNHEY, CDR2 SMNVEV (reference sequence). The CDR3 covers 12 residues. Trimming cost V 10 bases and J 10 bases, with 19 bases left between them. CDR3 sequence reads: CATNLSGTYYTF. CDR3 nucleotides: TGTGCCACCAATCTCAGCGGGACCTACTACACCTTC.

This CDR3 is CASSSGSGELFF. The CDR3 DNA reads as TGTGCCAGCAGTAGCGGTTCCGGGGAGCTGTTTTTT. The genes are TRBV5-6 and TRBJ2-2; the D gene is possibly TRBD2 (6 bases). In germline, CDR1 is SGHDT, CDR2 YYEEEE. Trimming stripped 5 bases from V and 6 bases from J, with 8 bases between. The CDR3 has 12 amino acids.

This rearrangement joins TRBV6-5 to TRBJ2-2; TRBD1 matches at 9 bases. CDR1 is MNHEY and CDR2 is SVGAGI in the germline V gene. V lost 4 bases to trimming and J lost 6 bases; unmatched junction nucleotides: 12. This CDR3 is built from 17 residues. The CDR3: CASSLDRGPSRAGELFF. The CDR3 DNA reads as TGTGCCAGCAGTTTGGACAGGGGCCCATCGAGGGCCGGGGAGCTGTTTTTT.

V gene TRBV29-1 combines with J gene TRBJ1-1; no clear D. The CDR3 contains 13 residues. Germline V gives CDR1 SQVTM, CDR2 ANQGSEA. V was trimmed by 4 bases and J by 1 base, leaving 10 bases between them. This chain's CDR3 is CSVVYSSNTEAFF. The CDR3 nucleotides are TGCAGCGTTGTATACAGTTCGAACACTGAAGCTTTCTTT.

The chain links TRBV7-2 to TRBJ2-5, with D maybe TRBD1 (5 bases). The V gene lost 5 bases and the J gene lost 5 bases, with 24 bases spanning the gap. The CDR3 totals 17 residues. Germline V gene sequence: CDR1 SGHTA, CDR2 FQGNSA. CDR3 protein: CASSLLHRGAAWETQYF. The CDR3, as DNA: TGTGCCAGCAGCCTCTTACATCGTGGGGCCGCCTGGGAGACCCAGTACTTC.

The rearrangement uses TRBV2 and TRBJ1-1; tentatively, D is TRBD1 (6 bases). This CDR3 spans 11 amino acids. Between the trimmed V and J ends, which lost 6 bases and 11 bases, there was a span of 13 bases. Germline assignment: CDR1 SNHLY and CDR2 FYNNEI. Written as DNA, the CDR3 is TGTGCCAGCAGCCCACAGGGTCGCGCTTTCTTT. It codes for CASSPQGRAFF.

This clonotype occurred once. This chain connects TRBV4-1 to TRBJ2-1, with a weak D call TRBD1 (6 bases). This CDR3 is built from 15 residues. Germline values: CDR1 MGHRA, CDR2 YSYEKL. Between the trimmed V and J ends, which lost 0 bases and 9 bases, there was a span of 15 bases. The DNA for the CDR3 is TGCGCCAGCAGCCAAGATCAAGGCCGGGACATTGAGCAGTTCTTC. This codes for CASSQDQGRDIEQFF.

V usage is TRBV7-2 and J usage is TRBJ1-1; no firm D call. This CDR3 is built from 14 residues. V was trimmed by 5 bases and J by 0 bases, leaving 10 bases between them. Germline CDR1 is SGHTA and CDR2 is FQGNSA. CDR3 amino acids: CASSARYMNTEAFF. CDR3 nucleotide sequence: TGTGCCAGCAGCGCTAGATACATGAACACTGAAGCTTTCTTT. Combining the CDR3 with reference TRBV7-2 and TRBJ1-1 gives the whole variable domain GAGVSQSPSNKVTEKGKDVELRCDPISGHTALYWYRQSLGQGLEFLIYFQGNSAPDKSGLPSDRFSAERTGGSVSTLTIQRTQQEDSAVYLCASSARYMNTEAFFGQGTRLTVV.

The chain links TRBV12-3 or TRBV12-4 to TRBJ1-6, with D unresolved. V lost 9 bases and J 4 bases, leaving 10 bases between the germline ends. This CDR3 is built from 13 residues. CDR3 DNA: TGTGCCAGTCGGGAGGTTTATAATTCACCCCTCCACTTT. It is translated as CASREVYNSPLHF.

The rearrangement joins TRBV6-1 to TRBJ1-2; no clear D. Germline V gene data show CDR1 as MNHNS and CDR2 as SASEGT. Trimming cost V 0 bases and J 8 bases, with 13 bases left between them. The CDR3 covers 14 residues. This CDR3 is CASSEAVSLRGYTF. CDR3 DNA: TGTGCCAGCAGTGAAGCGGTCAGCTTGAGGGGCTACACCTTC.